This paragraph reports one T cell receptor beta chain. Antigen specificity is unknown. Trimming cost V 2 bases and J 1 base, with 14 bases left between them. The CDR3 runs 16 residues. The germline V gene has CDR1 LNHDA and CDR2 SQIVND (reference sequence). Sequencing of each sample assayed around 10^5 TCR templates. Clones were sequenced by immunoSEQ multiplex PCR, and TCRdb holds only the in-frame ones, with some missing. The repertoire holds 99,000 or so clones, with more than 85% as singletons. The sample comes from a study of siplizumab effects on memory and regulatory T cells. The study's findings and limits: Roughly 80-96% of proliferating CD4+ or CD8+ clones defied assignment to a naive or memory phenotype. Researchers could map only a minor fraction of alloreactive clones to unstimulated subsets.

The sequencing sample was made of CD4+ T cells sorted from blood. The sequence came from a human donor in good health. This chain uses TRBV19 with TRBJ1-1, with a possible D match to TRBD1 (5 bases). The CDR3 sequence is CASSISPGGRNTEAFF. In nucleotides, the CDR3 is TGTGCCAGTAGTATATCCCCCGGGGGAAGGAACACTGAAGCTTTCTTT.